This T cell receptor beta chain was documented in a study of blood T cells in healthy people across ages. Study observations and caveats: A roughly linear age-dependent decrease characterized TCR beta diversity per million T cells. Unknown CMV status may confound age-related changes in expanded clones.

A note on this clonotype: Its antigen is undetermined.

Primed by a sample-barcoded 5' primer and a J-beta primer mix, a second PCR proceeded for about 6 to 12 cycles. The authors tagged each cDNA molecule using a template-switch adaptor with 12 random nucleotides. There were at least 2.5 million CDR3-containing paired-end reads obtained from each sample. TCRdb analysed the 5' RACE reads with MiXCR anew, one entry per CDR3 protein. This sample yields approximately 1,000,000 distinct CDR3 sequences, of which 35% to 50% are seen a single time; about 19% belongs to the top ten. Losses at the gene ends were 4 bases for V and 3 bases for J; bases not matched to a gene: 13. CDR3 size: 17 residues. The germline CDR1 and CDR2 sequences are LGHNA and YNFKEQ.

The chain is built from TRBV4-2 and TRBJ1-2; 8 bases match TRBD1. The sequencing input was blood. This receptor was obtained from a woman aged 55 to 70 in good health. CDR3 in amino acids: CASSPTRDRSLYYGYTF. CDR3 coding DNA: TGTGCCAGCAGCCCAACCCGGGACAGGAGCCTCTACTATGGCTACACCTTC.